What follows are 21 T cell receptor beta chains derived from one specimen sequenced in a study of T cell repertoires in cytomegalovirus infection. TCRdb analysed the reads with MiXCR anew, one entry per CDR3 protein. The profile shows some 150,000 distinct CDR3 sequences, around 20% of them singletons. The sample consisted of PBMCs. Every receptor here comes from a human donor in good health (CMV status not recorded). Some clones in this sample may be carry-over from other donors' samples.

Only a few counts were recorded for this clonotype. V is TRBV5-8 and J is TRBJ2-3, with D perhaps matching TRBD2 (5 bases). Trimming took off 0 bases at V and 4 bases at J, with 12 bases between the two ends. Germline V lookup: CDR1 SGHTS, CDR2 YDEGEE. CDR3 length: 15 residues. The CDR3 DNA reads as TGTGCCAGCAGCTTGGTTCCGGGAAAGGCAGATACGCAGTATTTT. Translation gives CASSLVPGKADTQYF.

About this clonotype itself: Germline and junction disagree at one end, which may indicate a read error. V gene TRBV7-6 combines with J gene TRBJ2-5; perhaps TRBD1 as D (5 bases). CDR3 size: 14 residues. The germline CDR1 and CDR2 sequences are SGHVS and FNYEAQ. This chain's CDR3 is CPSSARQNQETQYF. CDR3 in DNA: TGTCCCAGCAGCGCGAGACAGAACCAAGAGACGCAGTACTTC.

The chain carries TRBV2 and TRBJ2-7; D possibly corresponds to TRBD1 (5 bases). This CDR3 contains 13 residues. V was shortened by 3 bases and J by 2 bases, with 8 bases between the two germline ends. CDR1 and CDR2 (germline): SNHLY, FYNNEI. The CDR3 sequence is CASSDSTAYEQYF. For the CDR3, the DNA is TGTGCCAGCAGTGACTCGACAGCCTACGAGCAGTACTTC. The full variable domain, rest sourced from reference TRBV2 and TRBJ2-7, is EPEVTQTPSHQVTQMGQEVILRCVPISNHLYFYWYRQILGQKVEFLVSFYNNEISEKSEIFDDQFSVERPDGSNFTLKIRSTKLEDSAMYFCASSDSTAYEQYFGPGTRLTVT.

This clonotype was seen repeatedly, ten times or more. The chain employs TRBV28 and TRBJ1-1; D perhaps matches TRBD1 (6 bases). Trimming took off 1 base at V and 9 bases at J, with 9 bases between the two ends. Germline CDR1 is MDHEN and CDR2 is SYDVKM. This CDR3 region has 12 residues. The CDR3 bases are TGTGCCAGCAGTTTATTGGGGGGGCAAGCTTTCTTT. This codes for CASSLLGGQAFF.

This clonotype was detected a few times. The CDR3: CASKSPQRMNTEAFF. The CDR3 DNA reads TGTGCCAGCAAGAGTCCACAGCGGATGAACACTGAAGCTTTCTTT. This chain joins TRBV6-1 and TRBJ1-1; D not certain. Germline-derived CDR1 and CDR2 are MNHNS and SASEGT. The length of the CDR3 is 15 residues. V was clipped by 7 bases and J by 0 bases, with 15 bases between them.

V usage is TRBV28 and J usage is TRBJ2-5; tentative D call: TRBD2 (6 bases). Germline CDR1 and CDR2: MDHEN and SYDVKM. The V and J ends lost 5 bases and 4 bases respectively, with 14 bases between them. The CDR3 is 14 amino acids. The CDR3 DNA is TGTGCCAGCAGTACACTTCAGGAGGGAGAGACCCAGTACTTC. Translating it yields CASSTLQEGETQYF.

This chain uses TRBV29-1 with TRBJ1-1; D remains ambiguous. V dropped 1 base and J dropped 3 bases, with 6 bases sitting between them. The CDR3 is 12 residues long. CDR1 SQVTM and CDR2 ANQGSEA come from the germline V gene. The CDR3 DNA sequence: TGCAGCGTTGAAGGATGGGACACTGAAGCTTTCTTT. It translates to CSVEGWDTEAFF.

V gene TRBV5-1 combines with J gene TRBJ2-1, with 9 bases identical to TRBD1. This CDR3 spans 13 amino acids. J gave up 8 bases and V 4 bases, and 4 bases lay outside the gene matches. CDR1 is SGHRS and CDR2 is YFSETQ in the germline V gene. In DNA form, the CDR3 reads TGCGCCAGCAGCCGGAACAGGGGGCATGAGCAGTTCTTC. Translated: CASSRNRGHEQFF.

The rearrangement links TRBV4-1 to TRBJ2-3; tentative D call: TRBD1 (5 bases). Trimming shortened V by 1 base and J by 3 bases, and 11 bases separated the two germline ends. The CDR3 spans 15 residues. CDR1 MGHRA and CDR2 YSYEKL come from the germline V gene. The CDR3 spells CASSQGPRETDTQYF. In nucleotides, the CDR3 is TGCGCCAGCAGCCAAGGCCCCAGGGAAACAGATACGCAGTATTTT.

This chain uses TRBV6-5 with TRBJ2-2, with unresolved D. V lost 6 bases and J lost 2, with 10 bases in between. Germline lookup yields CDR1 MNHEY and CDR2 SVGAGI. The CDR3 spans 14 residues. The CDR3 DNA sequence: TGTGCCAGCAGATCAAAGGGAAACACCGGGGAGCTGTTTTTT. Its protein product is CASRSKGNTGELFF.

V and J are TRBV6-8 and TRBJ2-1; 11 bases agree with TRBD2. The CDR3 covers 16 residues. With 5 bases clipped from V and 6 bases from J, the junction kept 9 bases outside the gene matches. Germline values: CDR1 MNHGY, CDR2 SAAAGT. The CDR3 loop reads CASSPILAGASNEQFF. The CDR3 bases are TGTGCCAGCAGTCCAATACTAGCGGGAGCCTCCAATGAGCAGTTCTTC.

The chain couples TRBV29-1 to TRBJ2-1; D is perhaps TRBD2 (6 bases). The CDR3 length is 14 residues. V was clipped by 4 bases and J by 6 bases, with 16 bases between them. Looked up from germline, CDR1 is SQVTM and CDR2 is ANQGSEA. This chain's CDR3 is CSVAGGAVVNEQFF. The DNA of the CDR3 is TGCAGCGTTGCTGGCGGGGCGGTCGTCAATGAGCAGTTCTTC.

At least ten counts were recorded for this clonotype. V usage is TRBV28 and J usage is TRBJ1-1; D may be TRBD1 (6 bases). Per germline, CDR1 MDHEN and CDR2 SYDVKM. V was trimmed by 3 bases and J by 7 bases, leaving 9 bases between them. This CDR3 has 12 residues. In DNA form, the CDR3 reads TGTGCCAGCAGTTTCGGACAGTTTGAAGCTTTCTTT. Its protein is CASSFGQFEAFF.

The chain has TRBV28 and TRBJ1-2; tentatively, D is TRBD1 (5 bases). Germline lookup yields CDR1 MDHEN and CDR2 SYDVKM. V gave up 4 bases and J gave up 7 bases, with 10 bases separating them. This CDR3 has 12 residues. CDR3 sequence: CASSSSGPGYTF. The CDR3 DNA reads TGTGCCAGCAGTTCTTCAGGGCCTGGCTACACCTTC.

The chain couples TRBV18 to TRBJ1-2; no reliable D call. The ends were cut back, 3 bases at V and 4 bases at J, with 12 bases in the middle. The CDR3 spans 14 residues. CDR1 is KGHSH and CDR2 is LQKENI in the germline V gene. The CDR3 nucleotides are TGTGCCAGCTCACCGGAGGGAAGAGGCTATGGCTACACCTTC. Protein: CASSPEGRGYGYTF.

This clonotype has a handful of counts. The chain couples TRBV7-9 to TRBJ2-7; D unclear. CDR1 and CDR2 from the germline V gene are SEHNR and FQNEAQ (reference sequence). CDR3 length: 12 amino acids. V lost 3 bases and J lost 2, with 5 bases in between. This CDR3 is CASSFRPYEQYF. The CDR3 DNA reads as TGTGCCAGCAGCTTTCGGCCCTACGAGCAGTACTTC.

V and J are TRBV5-1 and TRBJ2-3, with D tentatively TRBD2 (7 bases). Between the trimmed V and J ends, which lost 4 bases and 0 bases, there was a span of 21 bases. CDR1 SGHRS and CDR2 YFSETQ come from the germline V gene. The CDR3 runs 18 residues. DNA for the CDR3: TGCGCCAGCAGCCCCGACCGTGGGGGGGGGCCTAGCACAGATACGCAGTATTTT. It is translated as CASSPDRGGGPSTDTQYF.

The rearrangement uses TRBV29-1 and TRBJ2-3; unclear D gene. The CDR3 contains 15 residues. Trimming pared 4 bases from V and 1 base from J, leaving 15 bases between. Germline CDR1 reads SQVTM; CDR2 reads ANQGSEA. DNA for the CDR3: TGCAGCGTTGTTAGTAGTGGGCCGCGCACAGATACGCAGTATTTT. This codes for CSVVSSGPRTDTQYF.

The chain uses TRBV20-1 and TRBJ2-1; D perhaps matches TRBD2 (6 bases). CDR3 length equals 17 residues. With 0 bases removed from V and 10 bases from J, the gap between germline ends came to 25 bases. The V gene's germline CDR1 is DFQATT and CDR2 SNEGSKA (reference sequence). The CDR3 protein is CSAREKTGTPLLREQFF. The CDR3 DNA reads as TGCAGTGCTAGAGAGAAAACCGGGACTCCCTTACTCCGCGAGCAGTTCTTC.

This clonotype was detected many times. The chain employs TRBV7-8 and TRBJ2-4; 9 bases align to TRBD1. Unmatched junction bases numbered 4, after V lost 4 bases and J lost 0 bases. The CDR3 sequence is 16 residues long. CDR1 and CDR2 from the germline V gene are SGHVS and FQNEAQ. CDR3 protein: CASSSGDRVAKNIQYF. As DNA, the CDR3 is TGTGCCAGCAGCTCGGGGGACAGGGTAGCCAAAAACATTCAGTACTTC.

This clonotype was recorded a few times. This chain uses TRBV28 with TRBJ1-2, with 10 positions matching TRBD1. Looked up from germline, CDR1 is MDHEN and CDR2 is SYDVKM. The CDR3 spans 16 residues. V trimming: 6 bases; J trimming: 5 bases; junction bases outside the gene matches: 12. The CDR3 is CASRRLRDRGWYGYTF. The CDR3 DNA reads as TGTGCCAGCAGACGACTCCGGGACAGGGGATGGTATGGCTACACCTTC.